This T cell receptor beta chain comes out of a study of identical twins. Study-level findings and limits: A partial confounding effect on zero-insertion analyses could come from invariant MAIT and iNKT cells. Modelling underestimated the level of out-of-frame TCR alpha sharing observed in monozygotic twins.

Concerning this clonotype itself: Its specificity is unknown.

Trimming cost V 7 bases and J 6 bases, with 18 bases left between them. The CDR3 sequence is 15 residues long. Via MiXCR, TCRdb re-called the 5' RACE reads, giving one row per CDR3 protein. The repertoire holds some 500,000 distinct CDR3 sequences, 14% seen once, with approximately 0.9% in the top ten. These same data were also listed under a study on yellow fever vaccine responses in identical twins.

Source material: CD4+ T cells sorted from blood. The chain carries TRBV12-3 or TRBV12-4 and TRBJ2-2; the D gene is possibly TRBD2 (5 bases). This TCR was recovered from a woman aged 18-30 years in good health. The CDR3 bases are TGTGCCAGCAAGCAACTAACGCCGGGGTCCGGGGAGCTGTTTTTT. Amino acid sequence: CASKQLTPGSGELFF.